A single sample is the source of the 23 T cell receptor beta chains below, sequenced in a study of regulatory T cells in long-lasting Graves disease. Time point of the sample: newly diagnosed GD, antithyroid drugs for less than 3 months. PBMCs were the source of the RNA used for TCR sequencing. Construction of the TCR beta libraries employed iRepertoire HTBI primers in conjunction with Arm-PCR of CDR3 regions. TCRdb used MiXCR to reprocess the multiplex PCR reads, holding one entry per CDR3 protein. The data show over 200,000 distinct CDR3 sequences, 15% to 20% seen once. These records were also assigned to another study, of T cells in Graves' hyperthyroidism and ophthalmopathy.

This specimen was peripheral blood mononuclear cells (PBMCs), taken at new diagnosis, from a patient treated with antithyroid drugs. The receptors here all came from a woman aged 25 to 39 with Graves disease.

The sample holds many counts of this clonotype. The chain links TRBV20-1 to TRBJ1-6; D remains unclear. The CDR3 has 13 amino acids. In germline, CDR1 is DFQATT, CDR2 SNEGSKA (reference sequence). Trimming took 2 bases from V and 6 from J, leaving 8 bases between them. The CDR3 here is CSARTSGNSPLHF. The CDR3 nucleotides read TGCAGTGCTAGAACCTCGGGTAATTCACCCCTCCACTTT.

The chain couples TRBV12-3 or TRBV12-4 to TRBJ1-1, with D possibly being TRBD1 (5 bases). The CDR3 is 13 amino acids. Between the trimmed V and J ends, which lost 6 bases and 0 bases, there was a span of 8 bases. This CDR3 is CASRGTMNTEAFF. CDR3 nucleotides: TGTGCCAGCAGGGGGACCATGAACACTGAAGCTTTCTTT.

This clonotype has just a few counts. The rearrangement links TRBV19 to TRBJ2-5; D is unresolved. Looked up from germline, CDR1 is LNHDA and CDR2 is SQIVND (reference sequence). The CDR3 length is 12 residues. Trimming took 5 bases from V and 2 from J, leaving 6 bases between them. Here the CDR3 DNA reads TGTGCCAGTAGTGCGACGCAAGAGACCCAGTACTTC. It codes for CASSATQETQYF. The entire variable domain, with the rest obtained from reference TRBV19 and TRBJ2-5, is as follows: DGGITQSPKYLFRKEGQNVTLSCEQNLNHDAMYWYRQDPGQGLRLIYYSQIVNDFQKGDIAEGYSVSREKKESFPLTVTSAQKNPTAFYLCASSATQETQYFGPGTRLLVL.

This clonotype was observed a few times. The V call is TRBV4-1, the J call TRBJ2-7, with 10 positions matching TRBD1. Losses at the gene ends were 1 base for V and 1 base for J; bases not matched to a gene: 4. The CDR3 runs 16 residues. The germline V gene encodes CDR1 MGHRA and CDR2 YSYEKL. Here the CDR3 DNA reads TGCGCCAGCAGCCAAGGGGACAGGGGCTTTTCCTACGAGCAGTACTTC. Translation gives CASSQGDRGFSYEQYF.

This clonotype has ten or more counts. V is TRBV3-1 and J is TRBJ2-7; possible D gene TRBD1, 5 bases. Germline V lookup: CDR1 LGHDT, CDR2 YNNKEL (reference sequence). Between the trimmed V and J ends, which lost 5 bases and 5 bases, there was a span of 10 bases. This CDR3 region has 12 residues. CDR3 residues: CASSSRVHEQYF. The CDR3 coding sequence is TGTGCCAGCAGCAGCAGGGTACACGAGCAGTACTTC.

This clonotype was detected ten times or more. The chain recombines TRBV11-2 with TRBJ2-2; D gene uncertain. V was cut by 3 bases and J by 0 bases, with 11 bases left in between. The CDR3 length is 16 residues. The germline V gene has CDR1 SGHAT and CDR2 FQNNGV. CDR3 sequence: CASSFPADANTGELFF. DNA of the CDR3: TGTGCCAGCAGCTTCCCTGCGGATGCGAACACCGGGGAGCTGTTTTTT.

CDR3 nucleotide sequence: TGTGCCAGCAGCCCCATCAGACTAGCGGGGATCTACAATGAGCAGTTCTTC. It translates to CASSPIRLAGIYNEQFF. The V and J genes are TRBV27 and TRBJ2-1, with TRBD2 identical over 11 bases. V shed 6 bases, J shed 3 bases, and the junction held 10 bases outside the gene matches. The CDR3 is made up of 17 amino acids. Germline V CDR1 and CDR2: MNHEY, SMNVEV (reference sequence).

This clonotype was observed at least ten times. The V gene is TRBV20-1, the J gene TRBJ1-2; possibly TRBD1 for D (6 bases). The V end lost 7 bases, the J end lost 0 bases, and 12 bases lay between the germline ends. Germline-derived CDR1 and CDR2 are DFQATT and SNEGSKA (reference sequence). The CDR3 covers 13 residues. CDR3 DNA sequence: TGCAGTGGGAAGGACAGAGCTAACTATGGCTACACCTTC. Its translation: CSGKDRANYGYTF.

This clonotype was seen at least ten times. This chain joins TRBV7-2 and TRBJ2-5; no reliable D call. The CDR3 is 12 amino acids. Trimming pared 5 bases from V and 7 bases from J, leaving 11 bases between. The V gene's germline CDR1 is SGHTA and CDR2 FQGNSA. This chain's CDR3 is CASSRTGGTQYF. CDR3 coding DNA: TGTGCCAGCAGCCGGACGGGTGGGACCCAGTACTTC.

This clonotype was detected ten times or more. V is TRBV20-1 and J is TRBJ2-7, with 10 bases that match TRBD2. V was clipped by 4 bases and J by 5 bases; unmatched bases: 8. Germline CDR1 and CDR2: DFQATT and SNEGSKA (reference sequence). The CDR3 sequence is 14 residues long. CDR3 coding DNA: TGCAGTGCTAATCCCCGAGCGGGGGGGCACGAGCAGTACTTC. It encodes CSANPRAGGHEQYF.

This clonotype was seen many times. The chain has TRBV3-1 and TRBJ1-3; D remains ambiguous. V was pared by 6 bases and J by 2 bases, with 11 bases between. CDR3 length: 14 residues. Germline loops: CDR1 LGHDT, CDR2 YNNKEL (reference sequence). CDR3 bases: TGTGCCAGCAGACTCGCACCGGCTGGAAACACCATATATTTT. It codes for CASRLAPAGNTIYF.

This clonotype was picked up many times. The genes are TRBV6-1 and TRBJ2-3; D is uncertain. The germline V and J ends were trimmed by 5 bases and 0 bases, with 9 bases remaining between them. This CDR3 spans 14 amino acids. CDR1 and CDR2 (germline): MNHNS, SASEGT. The CDR3 spells CASSNRRSTDTQYF. CDR3 bases: TGTGCCAGCAGTAATCGACGGAGCACAGATACGCAGTATTTT.

This clonotype was seen a handful of times. The V call is TRBV9, the J call TRBJ1-4; D call uncertain. The CDR3 consists of 15 residues. Trimming took off 0 bases at V and 0 bases at J, with 6 bases between the two ends. CDR1 SGDLS and CDR2 YYNGEE come from the germline V gene. CDR3 in amino acids: CASSVGGTTNEKLFF. The DNA of the CDR3 is TGTGCCAGCAGCGTAGGAGGAACAACTAATGAAAAACTGTTTTTT.

This clonotype was detected ten times or more. The rearrangement joins TRBV5-6 to TRBJ1-6, with D tentatively TRBD1 (5 bases). CDR1 and CDR2 (germline): SGHDT, YYEEEE. CDR3 size: 15 residues. V lost 1 base and J 10 bases, leaving 15 bases between the germline ends. CDR3 nucleotide sequence: TGTGCCAGCAGCTTGTTCGCCAGGGTGACCTCACCCCTCCACTTT. Protein sequence: CASSLFARVTSPLHF.

This clonotype came up many times. The rearrangement joins TRBV4-1 to TRBJ2-2; 8 nucleotides align to TRBD1. J was trimmed by 1 base and V by 6 bases; bases with no gene match: 10. The CDR3 loop spans 17 amino acids. The germline CDR1 and CDR2 sequences are MGHRA and YSYEKL. CDR3 nucleotides: TGCGCCAGCAGGGTTGGATTTGGGACAGGGAACACCGGGGAGCTGTTTTTT. Amino acids: CASRVGFGTGNTGELFF.

This clonotype was detected many times. The chain combines TRBV3-1 with TRBJ1-2; no reliable D call. The CDR3 is 13 amino acids. Trimming left V 3 bases short and J 7 bases short, with 12 bases between. Germline V lookup: CDR1 LGHDT, CDR2 YNNKEL (reference sequence). CDR3 residues: CASSHKQGAGYTF. CDR3 nucleotide sequence: TGTGCCAGCAGCCATAAACAAGGTGCTGGCTACACCTTC. The full variable domain, completed using reference TRBV3-1 and TRBJ1-2, is DTAVSQTPKYLVTQMGNDKSIKCEQNLGHDTMYWYKQDSKKFLKIMFSYNNKELIINETVPNRFSPKSPDKAHLNLHINSLELGDSAVYFCASSHKQGAGYTFGSGTRLTVV.

Notes on this clonotype: Because the CDR3 is missing its conserved closing phenylalanine or tryptophan, this is likely a read error. The chain links TRBV20-1 to TRBJ1-6; D gene unclear. CDR1 is DFQATT, CDR2 SNEGSKA, per germline (reference sequence). The CDR3 totals 13 residues. V lost 3 bases and J 6 bases, leaving 9 bases between the germline ends. The CDR3 reads CSASVSLNSPLHL. For the CDR3, the DNA is TGCAGTGCTAGTGTCAGTCTTAATTCACCCCTCCACTTG.

This clonotype has at least ten counts. J is TRBJ1-2 and V is TRBV12-3 or TRBV12-4, with a weak D call TRBD1 (6 bases). The CDR3 covers 13 residues. V lost 3 bases and J lost 2, with 7 bases in between. The CDR3 here is CASSFQGNYGYTF. CDR3 DNA: TGTGCCAGCAGTTTCCAGGGGAACTATGGCTACACCTTC.

There are many counts of this clonotype. This chain joins TRBV2 and TRBJ1-2; D uncertain. Germline lookup yields CDR1 SNHLY and CDR2 FYNNEI. Trimming removed 6 bases at V and 5 bases at J, with 10 bases between. This CDR3 is built from 12 residues. CDR3 in amino acids: CASSPRGYGYTF. CDR3 bases: TGTGCCAGCAGCCCCCGCGGGTATGGCTACACCTTC.

This clonotype was counted only a few times. One end of the junction is discordant with germline, which a read error may explain. V usage is TRBV12-3 or TRBV12-4 and J usage is TRBJ1-5; D is ambiguous. The CDR3 has 13 residues. The CDR3 bases are TGTGCCAACAGTTTAATTCTGGCCCAGCCCCAGCATTTT. It translates to CANSLILAQPQHF.

This clonotype was seen repeatedly, ten times or more. The J gene is TRBJ2-1, the V gene TRBV5-1, with 9 bases fitting TRBD2. The CDR3 covers 16 residues. With V trimmed by 2 bases and J by 6 bases, 9 bases remained unmatched. Germline V gives CDR1 SGHRS, CDR2 YFSETQ. CDR3 nucleotides: TGCGCCAGCAGCTTTAAGACTAGCGGTCTTACCAATGAGCAGTTCTTC. Translating it yields CASSFKTSGLTNEQFF.

The sample holds many counts of this clonotype. The genes are TRBV3-1 and TRBJ1-1; TRBD1 aligns across 12 bases. Germline-derived CDR1 and CDR2 are LGHDT and YNNKEL (reference sequence). The J segment lost 6 bases and the V segment lost 1 base, leaving 6 bases of the junction unmatched. The CDR3 consists of 16 residues. CDR3 sequence reads: CASSQGTGQGASEAFF. CDR3 sequence (DNA): TGTGCCAGCAGCCAAGGGACGGGACAGGGGGCCTCTGAAGCTTTCTTT.

This clonotype was picked up many times. The chain has TRBV20-1 and TRBJ2-1, with D possibly matching TRBD2 (6 bases). V shed 1 base and J shed 3 bases, with 25 bases lying between them. This CDR3 has 19 amino acids. Germline values: CDR1 DFQATT, CDR2 SNEGSKA (reference sequence). In DNA form, the CDR3 reads TGCAGTGCTAGAGCCCAGGAGAACCGAGGAGGGAGGTACTACAATGAGCAGTTCTTC. Protein: CSARAQENRGGRYYNEQFF.